Presented here are 26 T cell receptor beta chains from one specimen sequenced in a study of cytomegalovirus exposure and HLA in healthy donors. The PCR employed 60 Vbeta primers together with 13 Jbeta primers. Data came from immunoSEQ multiplex PCR; TCRdb stores just in-frame clones and leaves some out. The table shows roughly 100,000 clones, with 76% occurring only once. Input material: PBMCs. The receptor set was obtained from a man between 40 and 49 years old in good health and CMV-seronegative.

The genes are TRBV19 and TRBJ2-7; 7 bases match TRBD2. CDR3 length equals 15 residues. Per the germline V gene, CDR1 is LNHDA and CDR2 is SQIVND (reference sequence). V trimming: 3 bases; J trimming: 0 bases; junction bases outside the gene matches: 5. CDR3 protein: CASSMGGTSSYEQYF. The CDR3 DNA follows: TGTGCCAGTAGTATGGGGGGGACCAGCTCCTACGAGCAGTACTTC.

In this sample, this clone turned up once. This chain connects TRBV7-8 to TRBJ1-5; tentatively, D is TRBD1 (6 bases). Trimming left V 1 base short and J 6 bases short, with 13 bases between. Germline V lookup: CDR1 SGHVS, CDR2 FQNEAQ. The CDR3 is made up of 15 amino acids. Here the CDR3 DNA reads TGTGCCAGCAGCTTAGGTGGGAGGGGGTTTCAGCCCCAGCATTTT. It encodes CASSLGGRGFQPQHF.

This clone was observed a few times. This chain joins TRBV28 and TRBJ2-2; 8 nucleotides agree with TRBD2. This CDR3 is 14 amino acids long. Trimming took 7 bases from V and 3 from J; bases not matched to a gene: 4. Germline values: CDR1 MDHEN, CDR2 SYDVKM. The CDR3 DNA reads TGTGCCAGCATCCCGGGGGGGTACACCGGGGAGCTGTTTTTT. This codes for CASIPGGYTGELFF.

The V and J genes are TRBV5-1 and TRBJ2-7; a possible D gene is TRBD1 (5 bases). The CDR3 covers 15 residues. Germline V gives CDR1 SGHRS, CDR2 YFSETQ. The ends were cut back, 0 bases at V and 4 bases at J, with 14 bases in the middle. CDR3 nucleotide sequence: TGCGCCAGCAGCTTGGCCGCCTCGACAGCTTACGAGCAGTACTTC. It specifies CASSLAASTAYEQYF. Drawing the rest from reference TRBV5-1 and TRBJ2-7, the complete variable domain is KAGVTQTPRYLIKTRGQQVTLSCSPISGHRSVSWYQQTPGQGLQFLFEYFSETQRNKGNFPGRFSGRQFSNSRSEMNVSTLELGDSALYLCASSLAASTAYEQYFGPGTRLTVT.

V and J are TRBV5-1 and TRBJ1-1; perhaps TRBD1 as D (5 bases). Deletions cut 5 bases from V and 0 bases from J, with 17 bases between. Germline CDR1 and CDR2: SGHRS and YFSETQ. The CDR3 has 16 residues. The CDR3 sequence is CASSPGDNRMNTEAFF. The CDR3 nucleotides read TGCGCCAGCAGTCCGGGTGACAACAGGATGAACACTGAAGCTTTCTTT.

This clone was counted between two and nine times. The chain recombines TRBV5-3 with TRBJ2-2, with 9 nucleotides matching TRBD2. TRBV5-3 is labeled an ORF, and its function is uncertain. V gave up 7 bases and J gave up 0 bases; unmatched junction bases: 10. This CDR3 is 17 amino acids long. The CDR3 region has the DNA TGTGCCAGAGTGCCGACTAGCGGTAAAGCGAACACCGGGGAGCTGTTTTTT. As protein: CARVPTSGKANTGELFF.

Note on this clone: Germline and junction disagree at one end, which may indicate a read error. This rearrangement joins TRBV7-3 to TRBJ2-3; weak D call: TRBD1 (6 bases). The V gene's germline CDR1 is SGHTA and CDR2 FQGTGA. The CDR3 totals 18 residues. This chain's CDR3 is CSSSLISGGGRGSDTQYF. DNA for the CDR3: TGTTCCAGCAGCTTAATCTCGGGTGGGGGCCGGGGCTCAGATACGCAGTATTTT.

This clone was seen just once. The rearrangement links TRBV19 to TRBJ1-1; D perhaps matches TRBD1 (5 bases). Germline values: CDR1 LNHDA, CDR2 SQIVND (reference sequence). The V and J ends lost 1 base and 8 bases respectively, with 11 bases between them. The CDR3 sequence is 13 residues long. This CDR3 is CASSIVRDREAFF. The CDR3 bases are TGTGCCAGTAGTATAGTGCGGGACCGGGAAGCTTTCTTT.

The chain has TRBV5-1 and TRBJ2-3; TRBD2 is a possible D gene (6 bases). Germline V gives CDR1 SGHRS, CDR2 YFSETQ. The CDR3 is 15 residues long. V gave up 0 bases and J gave up 0 bases, with 8 bases separating them. The CDR3 loop is CASSLAGVSTDTQYF. The CDR3 DNA sequence: TGCGCCAGCAGCTTGGCGGGGGTGAGCACAGATACGCAGTATTTT.

The chain recombines TRBV27 with TRBJ2-3; 10 bases align to TRBD2. With 0 bases clipped from V and 2 bases from J, the junction kept 2 bases outside the gene matches. Germline CDR1 MNHEY, CDR2 SMNVEV (reference sequence). There are 16 residues in the CDR3. In DNA form, the CDR3 reads TGTGCCAGCAGTTTATCGCTAGCGGGAGTCACAGATACGCAGTATTTT. Translating it yields CASSLSLAGVTDTQYF.

This clone was counted once. The gene calls are TRBV9 and TRBJ2-7; tentatively, D is TRBD1 (6 bases). The CDR3 has 15 residues. The germline CDR1 and CDR2 sequences are SGDLS and YYNGEE. Trimming cost V 4 bases and J 2 bases, with 16 bases left between them. CDR3 coding DNA: TGTGCCAGCAGCCCGAACAGGGCGGGCCCCTACGAGCAGTACTTC. Its translation: CASSPNRAGPYEQYF.

This clone was seen just once. V usage is TRBV19 and J usage is TRBJ1-1; D gene unclear. This CDR3 region has 13 residues. Trimming cost V 4 bases and J 0 bases, with 6 bases left between them. The germline CDR1 and CDR2 sequences are LNHDA and SQIVND (reference sequence). The CDR3 spells CASSTTVNTEAFF. CDR3 nucleotides: TGTGCCAGTAGTACCACGGTGAACACTGAAGCTTTCTTT. Supplemented by reference TRBV19 and TRBJ1-1, the full variable domain reads DGGITQSPKYLFRKEGQNVTLSCEQNLNHDAMYWYRQDPGQGLRLIYYSQIVNDFQKGDIAEGYSVSREKKESFPLTVTSAQKNPTAFYLCASSTTVNTEAFFGQGTRLTVV.

In regard to this clone: The CDR3 carries no conserved terminal phenylalanine or tryptophan, so it likely arises from a read error. The DNA is omitted, as the CDR3 cannot be located on it reliably, and the CDR3 follows TCRdb's listing. The V and J genes are TRBV2 and TRBJ2-7; no DNA check was done on the table's D call, TRBD1. Germline-derived CDR1 and CDR2 are SNHLY and FYNNEI. Counting both end residues, the CDR3 totals 13 amino acids. CDR3 sequence: CASNTFNWGQGSI.

The chain combines TRBV14 with TRBJ2-6; D is perhaps TRBD2 (6 bases). The ends were cut back, 4 bases at V and 0 bases at J, with 7 bases in the middle. CDR1 is SGHDN and CDR2 is FVKESK in the germline V gene. CDR3 length: 15 amino acids. DNA for the CDR3: TGTGCCAGCAGCCTGGGGGGCTCTGGGGCCAACGTCCTGACTTTC. Translating gives CASSLGGSGANVLTF.

The chain joins TRBV28 to TRBJ2-2; TRBD1 matches 7 bases. The CDR3 loop spans 18 amino acids. The germline CDR1 and CDR2 sequences are MDHEN and SYDVKM. V was pared by 6 bases and J by 1 base, with 14 bases of the junction left unmatched. The CDR3 is CASSPVGQDTKNTGELFF. The CDR3 nucleotides read TGTGCCAGCAGCCCGGTTGGACAGGACACTAAGAACACCGGGGAGCTGTTTTTT.

Remarks on this clone: Germline is not matched at one junction end, which may reflect a read error. This chain joins TRBV5-1 and TRBJ1-1; 9 bases fit TRBD1. The V gene's germline CDR1 is SGHRS and CDR2 YFSETQ. The CDR3 loop spans 14 amino acids. The CDR3 is CASSVDRGDTEAFF. CDR3 DNA: TGCGCCAGCAGCGTGGACAGGGGAGACACTGAGGCTTTCTTT.

This clone has only a few counts. This sequence joins TRBV19 and TRBJ1-1, with a possible D match to TRBD1 (6 bases). Trimming left V 3 bases short and J 1 base short, with 9 bases between. The CDR3 extends over 14 amino acids. Germline V gene lookup returns CDR1 LNHDA and CDR2 SQIVND (reference sequence). DNA for the CDR3: TGTGCCAGTAGTATCGGGACACCGAACACTGAAGCTTTCTTT. It codes for CASSIGTPNTEAFF.

The chain recombines TRBV14 with TRBJ1-1; possibly TRBD1 for D (5 bases). The V end was cut by 7 bases, the J end by 6 bases, with 12 bases between. CDR3 size: 12 residues. CDR1 SGHDN and CDR2 FVKESK come from the germline V gene. CDR3 sequence: CASTAAGAEAFF. The CDR3 bases are TGTGCCAGCACTGCAGCGGGGGCTGAAGCTTTCTTT.

The genes are TRBV6-6 and TRBJ2-7; 14 bases align to TRBD2. V gave up 6 bases and J gave up 2 bases; unmatched junction bases: 3. The CDR3 covers 15 residues. The germline CDR1 and CDR2 sequences are MNHNY and SVGAGI (reference sequence). The CDR3 DNA sequence: TGTGCCAGCAGAGGACTAGCGGGAGGTCCCTACGAGCAGTACTTC. It encodes CASRGLAGGPYEQYF.

This sequence joins TRBV30 and TRBJ1-2, with TRBD1 as a possible D gene (5 bases). The germline gives CDR1 GTSNPN, CDR2 SVGIG (reference sequence). V lost 1 base to trimming and J lost 3 bases, with 12 bases between them. The CDR3 contains 14 residues. CDR3 amino acids: CAWSGDSGDYGYTF. The CDR3 DNA sequence: TGTGCCTGGAGTGGGGACTCTGGGGACTATGGCTACACCTTC. Filled out from reference TRBV30 and TRBJ1-2, the complete variable domain reads SQTIHQWPATLVQPVGSPLSLECTVEGTSNPNLYWYRQAAGRGLQLLFYSVGIGQISSEVPQNLSASRPQDRQFILSSKKLLLSDSGFYLCAWSGDSGDYGYTFGSGTRLTVV.

The V call is TRBV27, the J call TRBJ2-1, with D perhaps matching TRBD2 (6 bases). The CDR3 runs 13 residues. Germline loops: CDR1 MNHEY, CDR2 SMNVEV (reference sequence). V shed 7 bases and J shed 0 bases, with 7 bases lying between them. CDR3 amino acids: CASTDYSYNEQFF. In DNA, the CDR3 is TGTGCCAGCACGGACTACTCCTACAATGAGCAGTTCTTC.

A remark on this clone: In the same sample, other DNA sequences code for this CDR3. This chain connects TRBV5-6 to TRBJ2-7, with D possibly matching TRBD1 (6 bases). CDR1 and CDR2 (germline): SGHDT, YYEEEE. Trimming cost V 5 bases and J 2 bases, with 14 bases left between them. The CDR3 consists of 14 residues. CDR3 DNA sequence: TGTGCCAGCAGAAAACAGGGTGGAGCCTACGAGCAGTACTTC. Amino acids: CASRKQGGAYEQYF.

This chain joins TRBV27 and TRBJ2-4; D perhaps matches TRBD1 (6 bases). Germline assignment: CDR1 MNHEY and CDR2 SMNVEV (reference sequence). This CDR3 comprises 16 residues. Trimming removed 0 bases from V and 0 bases from J, with 9 bases in between. The CDR3 nucleotides are TGTGCCAGCAGTTTATCAGGGGGATTAGCCAAAAACATTCAGTACTTC. It translates to CASSLSGGLAKNIQYF.

This chain uses TRBV6-5 with TRBJ2-3; 8 bases fit TRBD2. This CDR3 is built from 16 residues. Germline assignment: CDR1 MNHEY and CDR2 SVGAGI. V lost 3 bases, J lost 0 bases, and 5 bases stayed unmatched. As DNA, the CDR3 is TGTGCCAGCAGTTATTTGCGGGGGGTTAGCACAGATACGCAGTATTTT. Amino acid sequence: CASSYLRGVSTDTQYF.

On this clone: An end of the junction differs from the germline gene, which may be a read error. The genes are TRBV6-5 and TRBJ2-2, with D tentatively TRBD1 or TRBD2 (7 bases each). In germline, CDR1 is MNHEY, CDR2 SVGAGI. The CDR3 runs 12 residues. The CDR3: CASSYSGGGLFF. The CDR3 DNA reads as TGTGCCAGCAGCTACTCAGGGGGGGGGCTGTTTTTT.

CDR3: CASSFTPIDEQYF. CDR3 in DNA: TGTGCCAGCAGCTTTACCCCCATAGACGAGCAGTACTTC. The chain uses TRBV5-4 and TRBJ2-7; unclear D gene. The CDR3 extends over 13 amino acids. Germline V gene lookup returns CDR1 SGHNT and CDR2 YYREEE (reference sequence). The V end lost 2 bases, the J end lost 5 bases, and 11 bases lay between the germline ends.